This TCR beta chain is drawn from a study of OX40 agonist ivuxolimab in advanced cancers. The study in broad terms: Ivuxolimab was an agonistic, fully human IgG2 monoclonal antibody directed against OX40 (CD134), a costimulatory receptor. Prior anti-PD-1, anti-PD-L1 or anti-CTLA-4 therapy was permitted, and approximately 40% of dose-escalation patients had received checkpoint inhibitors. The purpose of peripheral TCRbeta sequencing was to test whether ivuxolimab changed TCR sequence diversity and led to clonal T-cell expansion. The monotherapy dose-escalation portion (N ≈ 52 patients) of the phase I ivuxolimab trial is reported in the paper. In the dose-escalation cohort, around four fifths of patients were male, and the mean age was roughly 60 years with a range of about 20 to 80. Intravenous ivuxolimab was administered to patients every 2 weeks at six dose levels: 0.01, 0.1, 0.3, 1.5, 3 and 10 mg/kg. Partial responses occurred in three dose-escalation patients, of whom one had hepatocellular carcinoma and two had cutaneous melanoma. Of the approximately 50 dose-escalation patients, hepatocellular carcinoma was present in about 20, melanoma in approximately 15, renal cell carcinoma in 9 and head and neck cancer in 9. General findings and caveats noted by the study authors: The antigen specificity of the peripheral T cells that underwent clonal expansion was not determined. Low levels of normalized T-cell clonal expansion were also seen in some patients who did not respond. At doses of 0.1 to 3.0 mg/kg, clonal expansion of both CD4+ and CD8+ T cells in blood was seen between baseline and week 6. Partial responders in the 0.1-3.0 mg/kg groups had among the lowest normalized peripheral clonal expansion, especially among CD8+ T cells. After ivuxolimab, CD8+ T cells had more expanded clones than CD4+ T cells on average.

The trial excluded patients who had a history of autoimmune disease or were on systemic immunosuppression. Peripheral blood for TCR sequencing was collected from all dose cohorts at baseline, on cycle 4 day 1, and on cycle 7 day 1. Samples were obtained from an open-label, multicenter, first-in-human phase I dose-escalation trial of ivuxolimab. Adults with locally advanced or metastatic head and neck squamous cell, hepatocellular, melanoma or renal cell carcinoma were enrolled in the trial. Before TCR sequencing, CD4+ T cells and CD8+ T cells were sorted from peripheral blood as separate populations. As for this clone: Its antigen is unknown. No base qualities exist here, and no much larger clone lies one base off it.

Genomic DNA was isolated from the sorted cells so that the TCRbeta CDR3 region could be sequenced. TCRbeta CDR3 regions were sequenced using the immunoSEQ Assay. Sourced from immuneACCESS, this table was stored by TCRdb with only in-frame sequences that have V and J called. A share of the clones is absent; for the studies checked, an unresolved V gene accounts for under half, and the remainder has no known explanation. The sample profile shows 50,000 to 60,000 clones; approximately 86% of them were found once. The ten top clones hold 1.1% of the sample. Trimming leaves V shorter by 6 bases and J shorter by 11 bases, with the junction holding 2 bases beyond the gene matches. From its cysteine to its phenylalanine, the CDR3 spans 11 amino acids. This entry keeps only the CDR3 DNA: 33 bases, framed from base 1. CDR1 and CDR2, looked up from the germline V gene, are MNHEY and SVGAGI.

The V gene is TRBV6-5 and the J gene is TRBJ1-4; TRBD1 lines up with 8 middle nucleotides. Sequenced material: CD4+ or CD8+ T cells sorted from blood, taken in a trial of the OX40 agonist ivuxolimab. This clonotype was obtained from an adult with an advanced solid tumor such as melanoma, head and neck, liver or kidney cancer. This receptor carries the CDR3 CASRTGDKLFF. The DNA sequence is TGTGCCAGCAGGACAGGGGATAAACTGTTTTTT.